This entry is about one T cell receptor beta chain. Its antigen remains unknown. This sample stems from a study of cytomegalovirus exposure and HLA in healthy donors. Study-wide points: CMV serostatus was the sole immune exposure data available. Earlier analysis looked at TCR beta V segments, and most were productive about 90% or about 30% of the time. With later analysis, a missense DCLRE1C variant became linked to TCR beta V- and J-gene trimming. Common viral pathogens (according to a later analysis) appeared linked to several of the most significant clusters.

In the PCR, 60 Vbeta and 13 Jbeta primers were used. TCRdb's copy holds only in-frame clones and misses some; the assay was immunoSEQ multiplex PCR. The sample yields about 120,000 clones, around 72% seen once. The CDR3 length is 16 residues. The V gene end was trimmed by 1 base and the J gene end by 4 bases; junction bases not matched to a gene: 8. Germline CDR1 is SGHTA and CDR2 is FQGTGA. J is TRBJ2-3 and V is TRBV7-3, with 7 bases that match TRBD1. The clonotype was recovered from a woman aged 45-65 years in good health and CMV-seropositive. Material: PBMCs. CDR3 DNA sequence: TGTGCCAGCAGCTTAAGGCTGGGCCAGGGGGCAGATACGCAGTATTTT. Its translation is CASSLRLGQGADTQYF. Full variable domain (remainder filled in from reference TRBV7-3 and TRBJ2-3): GAGVSQTPSNKVTEKGKYVELRCDPISGHTALYWYRQSLGQGPEFLIYFQGTGAADDSGLPNDRFFAVRPEGSVSTLKIQRTERGDSAVYLCASSLRLGQGADTQYFGPGTRLTVL.